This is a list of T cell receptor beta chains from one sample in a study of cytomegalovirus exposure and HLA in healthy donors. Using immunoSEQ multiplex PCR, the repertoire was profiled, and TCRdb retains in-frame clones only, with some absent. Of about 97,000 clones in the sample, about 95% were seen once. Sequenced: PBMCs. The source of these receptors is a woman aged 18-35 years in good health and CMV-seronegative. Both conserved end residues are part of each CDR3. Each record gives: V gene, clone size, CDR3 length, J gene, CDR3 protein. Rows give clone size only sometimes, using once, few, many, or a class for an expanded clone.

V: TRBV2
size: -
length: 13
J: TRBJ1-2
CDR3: CASSYGQGYGYTF

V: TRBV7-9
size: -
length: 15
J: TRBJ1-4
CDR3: CASSHDWQGYEKLFF

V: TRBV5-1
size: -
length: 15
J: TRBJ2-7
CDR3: CASSLGERAHDEQYF

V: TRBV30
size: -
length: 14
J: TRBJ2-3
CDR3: CAWSVLTAKDTQYF

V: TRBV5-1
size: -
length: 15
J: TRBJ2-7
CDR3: CASSLSGGYPLEQYF

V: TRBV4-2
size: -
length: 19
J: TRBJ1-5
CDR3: CASSQQSGTGGLSNQPQHF

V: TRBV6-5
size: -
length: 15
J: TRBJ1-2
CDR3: CASSYGYNDNYGYTF

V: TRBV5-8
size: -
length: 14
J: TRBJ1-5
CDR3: CASSTGTGEQPQHF

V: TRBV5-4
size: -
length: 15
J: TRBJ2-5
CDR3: CASSLRDRDQETQYF

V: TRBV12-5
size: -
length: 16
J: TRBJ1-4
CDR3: CASGLGDRGANEKLFF

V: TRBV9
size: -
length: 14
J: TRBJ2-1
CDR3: CASSDGGSYNEQFF

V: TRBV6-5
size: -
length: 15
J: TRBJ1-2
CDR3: CASSYSRTGWRGYTF

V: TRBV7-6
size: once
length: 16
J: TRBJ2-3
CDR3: CASSLVGGKGADTQYF

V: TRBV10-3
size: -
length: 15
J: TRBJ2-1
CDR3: CAIRVGGVTYNEQFF

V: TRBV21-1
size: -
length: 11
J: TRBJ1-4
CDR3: CASRLRQELFF

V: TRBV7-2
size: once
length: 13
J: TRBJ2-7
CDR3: CASGTSLDYEQYF

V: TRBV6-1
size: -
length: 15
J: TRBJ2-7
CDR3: CASRTSEGGTYEQYF

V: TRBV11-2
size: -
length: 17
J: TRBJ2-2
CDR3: CASSNPTSGGYTGELFF

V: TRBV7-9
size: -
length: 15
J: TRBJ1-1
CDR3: CASSLPESGGTEAFF

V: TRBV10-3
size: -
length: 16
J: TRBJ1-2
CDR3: CAISELGQASNYGYTF

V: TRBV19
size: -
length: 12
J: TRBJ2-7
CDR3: CASSRQFEEQYF

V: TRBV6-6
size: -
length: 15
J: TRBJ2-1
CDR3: CASSYSNLAYNEQFF

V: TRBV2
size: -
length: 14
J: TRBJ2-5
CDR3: CASTGTGGSLTQYF

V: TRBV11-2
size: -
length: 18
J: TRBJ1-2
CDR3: CASSLDQWAGSVYYGYTF

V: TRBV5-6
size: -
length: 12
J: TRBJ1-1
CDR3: CASTTGGTEAFF

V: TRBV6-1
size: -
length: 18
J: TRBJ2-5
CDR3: CASSEPRASGRIDETQYF

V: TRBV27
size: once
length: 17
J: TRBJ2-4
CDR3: CASSLSGRALAKNIQYF

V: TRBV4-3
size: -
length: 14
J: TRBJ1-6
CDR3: CASSPSMEVSPLHF

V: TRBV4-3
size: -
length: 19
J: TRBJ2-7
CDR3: CASSQYIQVQGVRTYEQYF

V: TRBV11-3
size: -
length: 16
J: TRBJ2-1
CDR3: CASSLVAGGSLNEQFF

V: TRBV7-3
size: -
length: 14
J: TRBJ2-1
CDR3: CASSLQGSYNEQFF

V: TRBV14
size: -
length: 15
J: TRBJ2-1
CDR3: CASSRLAGLNNEQFF

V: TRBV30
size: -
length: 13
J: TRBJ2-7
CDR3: CALSRTGYHEQYF

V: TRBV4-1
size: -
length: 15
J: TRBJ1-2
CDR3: CASSQADRELDGYTF

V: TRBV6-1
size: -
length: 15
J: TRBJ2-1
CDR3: CAATSAAMTYNEQFF

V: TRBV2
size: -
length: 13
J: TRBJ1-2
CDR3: CASRDRGVSGYTF

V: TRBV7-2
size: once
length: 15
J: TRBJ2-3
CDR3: CASSLVRGGTDTQYF

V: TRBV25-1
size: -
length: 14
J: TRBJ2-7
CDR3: CASSGQGFSYEQYF

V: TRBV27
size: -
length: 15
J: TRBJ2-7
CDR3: CASRRNGGNSYEQYF

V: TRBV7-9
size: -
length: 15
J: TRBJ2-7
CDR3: CASSQTTGGIYEQYF

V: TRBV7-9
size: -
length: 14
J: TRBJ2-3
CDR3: CASSAGQLADTQYF

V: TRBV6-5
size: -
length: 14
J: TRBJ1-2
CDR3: CASSYGISGYGYTF

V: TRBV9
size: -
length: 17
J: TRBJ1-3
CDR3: CASSAGGLGGPGNTIYF

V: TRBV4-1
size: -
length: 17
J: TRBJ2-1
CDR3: CASSKGLAGGTLDEQFF